One and the same sample provided the 10 T cell receptor beta chains below, sequenced in a study of blood T cell repertoires in COVID-19. Measured with immunoSEQ multiplex PCR; TCRdb has only the in-frame clones, and not every one. Of under 300,000 clones in the sample, less than 90% are singletons; the top ten hold about an eighth. The sequencing sample was made of peripheral blood. All receptors derive from a human donor in a cohort sampled during active COVID-19.

V usage is TRBV12-5 and J usage is TRBJ2-3, with 7 bases lining up with TRBD1. With V trimmed by 7 bases and J by 7 bases, 8 bases remained unmatched. This CDR3 has 13 amino acids. CDR1 and CDR2 (germline): LGHNT, FRNRAP. The chain's CDR3 is CASALSGGHTQYF. DNA of the CDR3: TGTGCTAGTGCCCTCTCAGGGGGACATACGCAGTATTTT. Using reference TRBV12-5 and TRBJ2-3 for the parts outside the CDR3, the full variable domain is DARVTQTPRHKVTEMGQEVTMRCQPILGHNTVFWYRQTMMQGLELLAYFRNRAPLDDSGMPKDRFSAEMPDATLATLKIQPSEPRDSAVYFCASALSGGHTQYFGPGTRLTVL.

The chain carries TRBV30 and TRBJ2-2; no definite D call. The CDR3 extends over 13 amino acids. V lost 0 bases and J lost 10, with 12 bases in between. The V gene's germline CDR1 is GTSNPN and CDR2 SVGIG (reference sequence). The CDR3 sequence: CAWSVSAGSELFF. The CDR3 bases are TGTGCCTGGAGTGTTTCGGCAGGATCGGAGCTGTTTTTT.

The chain couples TRBV15 to TRBJ1-2; 9 bases map to TRBD1. V dropped 0 bases and J dropped 4; count of bases not matched to a gene: 6. The CDR3 consists of 16 residues. CDR1 LNHNV and CDR2 YYDKDF come from the germline V gene (reference sequence). As DNA, the CDR3 is TGTGCCACCAGCAGAGATTTAGACAGGGGGGCCTATGGCTACACCTTC. This encodes CATSRDLDRGAYGYTF.

The chain carries TRBV7-9 and TRBJ1-6; 9 bases align to TRBD1. J lost 7 bases, V lost 10 bases, and 2 bases had no gene match. Per germline, CDR1 SEHNR and CDR2 FQNEAQ (reference sequence). CDR3 size: 12 residues. Here the CDR3 DNA reads TGTGCCATCGACAGGGGGAATTCACCCCTCCACTTT. This sequence encodes CAIDRGNSPLHF.

CDR3 residues: CASSYLGQGRGAFF. The CDR3, as DNA: TGCGCCAGCAGCTACCTAGGACAGGGCCGGGGGGCTTTCTTT. The rearrangement uses TRBV5-1 and TRBJ1-1, with 8 nucleotides matching TRBD1. V gave up 3 bases and J gave up 11 bases; unmatched junction bases: 12. The CDR3 spans 14 residues. Per germline, CDR1 SGHRS and CDR2 YFSETQ. Variable domain in full (rest from reference TRBV5-1 and TRBJ1-1): KAGVTQTPRYLIKTRGQQVTLSCSPISGHRSVSWYQQTPGQGLQFLFEYFSETQRNKGNFPGRFSGRQFSNSRSEMNVSTLELGDSALYLCASSYLGQGRGAFFGQGTRLTVV.

The V gene is TRBV3-1 (or the pseudogene TRBV3-2), the J gene TRBJ1-2; D unresolved. The CDR3 has 14 amino acids. The ends were cut back, 0 bases at V and 2 bases at J, with 7 bases in the middle. Germline CDR1 and CDR2: LGHDT and YNNKEL (reference sequence). In nucleotides, the CDR3 is TGTGCCAGCAGCCAAGACTTCGGGAACTATGGCTACACCTTC. Translation gives CASSQDFGNYGYTF.

The rearrangement links TRBV14 to TRBJ1-1; no clear D gene. Germline loops: CDR1 SGHDN, CDR2 FVKESK. With 4 bases removed from V and 0 bases from J, the gap between germline ends came to 6 bases. There are 13 residues in the CDR3. DNA for the CDR3: TGTGCCAGCAGCCCCAGGATGAACACTGAAGCTTTCTTT. Translation gives CASSPRMNTEAFF.

The chain couples TRBV3-1 (or the pseudogene TRBV3-2) to TRBJ2-2; possibly TRBD2 for D (6 bases). This CDR3 spans 17 amino acids. The germline gives CDR1 LGHDT, CDR2 YNNKEL (reference sequence). Trimming cost V 3 bases and J 3 bases, with 17 bases left between them. This chain's CDR3 is CASSQTPGRVYTGELFF. The CDR3 coding sequence is TGTGCCAGCAGCCAGACGCCCGGGAGAGTGTACACCGGGGAGCTGTTTTTT.

This chain uses TRBV30 with TRBJ1-4; 9 bases match TRBD1. V lost 1 base to trimming and J lost 7 bases; unmatched junction nucleotides: 4. CDR1 GTSNPN and CDR2 SVGIG come from the germline V gene (reference sequence). CDR3 length: 14 amino acids. The chain's CDR3 is CAWSAGTGLEKLFF. In DNA form, the CDR3 reads TGTGCCTGGAGTGCCGGGACAGGGCTTGAAAAACTGTTTTTT.

A single count supports this clone. The chain carries TRBV12-3 or TRBV12-4 and TRBJ1-1, with 9 positions matching TRBD1. Trimming at V came to 5 bases and at J to 8 bases, leaving 3 bases not matched to a gene. The length of the CDR3 is 12 residues. The DNA of the CDR3 is TGTGCCAGCAGTCCGGGGACAGGGGAAGCTTTCTTT. It codes for CASSPGTGEAFF.